Presented here are 27 T cell receptor beta chains from one specimen sequenced in a study of lymphopenia after photon versus proton radiotherapy. Data came from immunoSEQ multiplex PCR; TCRdb stores just in-frame clones and leaves some out. This table has 67,000 or so clones, 85% to 90% appearing once. Sequencing was performed on peripheral blood, taken from a patient treated with proton-based radiotherapy. The receptors were sampled from a man aged 80 or over with esophageal cancer.

The gene calls are TRBV5-4 and TRBJ1-3; D may be TRBD1 (5 bases). The CDR3 runs 14 residues. The V end lost 4 bases, the J end lost 2 bases, and 10 bases lay between the germline ends. The germline V gene encodes CDR1 SGHNT and CDR2 YYREEE (reference sequence). CDR3 amino acids: CASSLGTAGNTIYF. The CDR3 DNA follows: TGTGCCAGCAGCCTCGGGACTGCTGGAAACACCATATATTTT. Full variable domain (outside the CDR3, taken from reference TRBV5-4 and TRBJ1-3): ETGVTQSPTHLIKTRGQQVTLRCSSQSGHNTVSWYQQALGQGPQFIFQYYREEENGRGNFPPRFSGLQFPNYSSELNVNALELDDSALYLCASSLGTAGNTIYFGEGSWLTVV.

The chain combines TRBV7-2 with TRBJ2-5; D is unclear. This CDR3 has 12 residues. Germline V gene data show CDR1 as SGHTA and CDR2 as FQGNSA. V was clipped by 3 bases and J by 5 bases, with 7 bases between them. CDR3 nucleotides: TGTGCCAGCAGCTTTTACCGGGAGACCCAGTACTTC. Its translation: CASSFYRETQYF.

This sequence joins TRBV10-3 and TRBJ2-1, with 8 bases identical to TRBD2. Per the germline V gene, CDR1 is ENHRY and CDR2 is SYGVKD. This CDR3 is built from 16 residues. V lost 5 bases, J lost 2 bases, and 8 bases stayed unmatched. The CDR3 coding sequence is TGTGCCATCAGTCCTCGGGGTAGCGGGACCTACAATGAGCAGTTCTTC. It specifies CAISPRGSGTYNEQFF.

The rearrangement joins TRBV19 to TRBJ2-7, with D possibly TRBD1 on 6 matching bases. The CDR3 has 13 residues. Deletions cut 7 bases from V and 0 bases from J, with 10 bases between. Germline-derived CDR1 and CDR2 are LNHDA and SQIVND (reference sequence). The CDR3 DNA sequence: TGTGCCAGTAATTCAGGGGTCTCCTACGAGCAGTACTTC. Amino acid sequence: CASNSGVSYEQYF.

This clone came up a few times. The chain combines TRBV5-6 with TRBJ2-3, with 12 bases aligning to TRBD2. This CDR3 region has 16 residues. Looked up from germline, CDR1 is SGHDT and CDR2 is YYEEEE. The V and J ends lost 4 bases and 6 bases, in that order; junction bases with no gene match: 9. The CDR3 nucleotides are TGTGCCAGCAGCCGTGGGACTAGCGGGTTCGCGGATACGCAGTATTTT. This sequence encodes CASSRGTSGFADTQYF.

J is TRBJ1-2 and V is TRBV15; maybe TRBD1 (6 bases). CDR1 is LNHNV, CDR2 YYDKDF, per germline (reference sequence). The V end was cut by 5 bases, the J end by 4 bases, with 14 bases between. The CDR3 is 14 amino acids. The CDR3 spells CATSGQQGIYGYTF. CDR3 nucleotide sequence: TGTGCCACCAGCGGACAACAGGGCATCTATGGCTACACCTTC.

The DNA for the CDR3 is TGTGCCAGCAGCTTGGGGGCATCTGGGGTTTCCTACGAGCAGTACTTC. Translated, it gives CASSLGASGVSYEQYF. This chain links TRBV11-2 with TRBJ2-7, with a tentative D call TRBD1 (6 bases). Trimming cost V 3 bases and J 1 base, with 16 bases left between them. Germline assignment: CDR1 SGHAT and CDR2 FQNNGV. The CDR3 extends over 16 amino acids.

V is TRBV25-1 and J is TRBJ2-7, with D perhaps TRBD2 (5 bases). The CDR3 has 14 amino acids. Germline V CDR1 and CDR2: MGHDK, SYGVNS. Trimming took 4 bases from V and 2 from J, leaving 12 bases between them. As DNA, the CDR3 is TGTGCCAGCAGTGCCGGACTCCCTCCCTACGAGCAGTACTTC. It encodes CASSAGLPPYEQYF.

As to this clone: At the DNA level, this CDR3 is encoded by other sequences in the same sample as well. The rearrangement links TRBV5-1 to TRBJ1-2, with D unclear. The CDR3 length is 14 residues. V lost 0 bases and J 0 bases, leaving 6 bases between the germline ends. Germline V gene lookup returns CDR1 SGHRS and CDR2 YFSETQ. The CDR3 spells CASSLESPNYGYTF. The CDR3, as DNA: TGCGCCAGCAGCTTGGAATCTCCTAACTATGGCTACACCTTC.

The chain has TRBV6-5 and TRBJ2-7, with a tentative D call TRBD1 (5 bases). The CDR3 covers 13 residues. CDR1 MNHEY and CDR2 SVGAGI come from the germline V gene. The V gene lost 8 bases and the J gene lost 4 bases, with 15 bases spanning the gap. CDR3 in amino acids: CASSGASIYEQYF. CDR3 bases: TGTGCCAGCTCTGGGGCTTCCATTTACGAGCAGTACTTC.

The genes are TRBV7-2 and TRBJ2-5, with TRBD2 matching over 15 bases. Trimming at V came to 5 bases and at J to 5 bases, leaving 9 bases not matched to a gene. Germline V CDR1 and CDR2: SGHTA, FQGNSA. CDR3 length: 17 amino acids. The CDR3 sequence is CASSRTGTSGGWETQYF. The CDR3 nucleotides read TGTGCCAGCAGCCGAACAGGGACTAGCGGGGGGTGGGAGACCCAGTACTTC.

This chain joins TRBV5-6 and TRBJ1-2, with 8 bases that match TRBD1. Germline loops: CDR1 SGHDT, CDR2 YYEEEE. The V gene end was trimmed by 0 bases and the J gene end by 0 bases; junction bases not matched to a gene: 4. The CDR3 totals 16 residues. The CDR3 loop reads CASSLGQDRANYGYTF. CDR3 nucleotides: TGTGCCAGCAGCTTGGGTCAGGACAGGGCTAACTATGGCTACACCTTC.

The V call is TRBV18, the J call TRBJ2-1, with a tentative D call TRBD2 (5 bases). The length of the CDR3 is 14 residues. Germline V lookup: CDR1 KGHSH, CDR2 LQKENI. The V end was cut by 4 bases, the J end by 12 bases, with 19 bases between. The CDR3 loop reads CASSRLDIARGQFF. Written as DNA, the CDR3 is TGTGCCAGCTCACGCCTAGACATTGCCCGGGGGCAGTTCTTC.

This rearrangement joins TRBV19 to TRBJ1-2, with TRBD1 matching 9 bases. The CDR3 contains 16 residues. V trimming: 1 base; J trimming: 8 bases; junction bases outside the gene matches: 11. Germline lookup yields CDR1 LNHDA and CDR2 SQIVND (reference sequence). The CDR3 DNA follows: TGTGCCAGTAGTATAGTAGGGACAGGGATTATGGGCGGCTACACCTTC. Translated, it gives CASSIVGTGIMGGYTF.

The chain recombines TRBV5-1 with TRBJ2-7; D uncertain. Trimming shortened V by 1 base and J by 7 bases, and 15 bases separated the two germline ends. The CDR3 is 14 residues long. Germline V lookup: CDR1 SGHRS, CDR2 YFSETQ. The CDR3 loop reads CASSLTERRGEQYF. For the CDR3, the DNA is TGCGCCAGCAGCTTGACAGAGCGACGTGGGGAGCAGTACTTC. Full variable domain (outside the CDR3, taken from reference TRBV5-1 and TRBJ2-7): KAGVTQTPRYLIKTRGQQVTLSCSPISGHRSVSWYQQTPGQGLQFLFEYFSETQRNKGNFPGRFSGRQFSNSRSEMNVSTLELGDSALYLCASSLTERRGEQYFGPGTRLTVT.

The chain has TRBV30 and TRBJ2-3, with no clear D. Deletions cut 0 bases from V and 0 bases from J, with 10 bases between. The CDR3 extends over 15 amino acids. Per germline, CDR1 GTSNPN and CDR2 SVGIG (reference sequence). Here the CDR3 reads CAWSVRVTSTDTQYF. The DNA for the CDR3 is TGTGCCTGGAGTGTACGGGTAACTAGCACAGATACGCAGTATTTT.

The J gene is TRBJ1-2, the V gene TRBV29-1, with D unresolved. CDR1 and CDR2 (germline): SQVTM, ANQGSEA. The CDR3 is made up of 13 amino acids. V was trimmed by 2 bases and J by 4 bases, leaving 11 bases between them. CDR3 loop: CSVELGGSYGYTF. In nucleotides, the CDR3 is TGCAGCGTTGAATTAGGTGGGTCCTATGGCTACACCTTC.

V and J are TRBV7-2 and TRBJ2-7; D ambiguous. Germline loops: CDR1 SGHTA, CDR2 FQGNSA. CDR3 size: 12 residues. V was clipped by 5 bases and J by 3 bases, with 8 bases between them. Written as DNA, the CDR3 is TGTGCCAGCAGCATTCACCTCTACGAGCAGTACTTC. It specifies CASSIHLYEQYF.

This clone was seen only once. The V gene is TRBV30, the J gene TRBJ2-7; perhaps TRBD1 as D (6 bases). Germline CDR1 and CDR2: GTSNPN and SVGIG (reference sequence). The CDR3 has 13 amino acids. V was cut by 7 bases and J by 4 bases, with 17 bases left in between. CDR3 bases: TGTGCCTCGAGACAGGTCGACCTTTACGAGCAGTACTTC. It yields the protein CASRQVDLYEQYF.

The chain joins TRBV18 to TRBJ2-7, with D possibly matching TRBD1 (5 bases). The CDR3 covers 14 residues. Looked up from germline, CDR1 is KGHSH and CDR2 is LQKENI. Trimming left V 3 bases short and J 6 bases short, with 15 bases between. The CDR3 DNA is TGTGCCAGCTCACCTGGTGGCAGGGCGGTCGAGCAGTACTTC. Translating gives CASSPGGRAVEQYF.

J is TRBJ1-1 and V is TRBV5-6; D unresolved. V lost 3 bases to trimming and J lost 5 bases, with 8 bases between them. The CDR3 consists of 12 residues. The germline gives CDR1 SGHDT, CDR2 YYEEEE. The CDR3 loop reads CASSSGPTEAFF. CDR3 coding DNA: TGTGCCAGCAGCTCAGGACCTACTGAAGCTTTCTTT.

This clone was seen only once. This chain connects TRBV4-1 to TRBJ2-3; D unresolved. The V gene's germline CDR1 is MGHRA and CDR2 YSYEKL. V lost 3 bases and J lost 2, with 9 bases in between. The CDR3 length is 14 residues. The CDR3 DNA reads TGCGCCAGCAGCCAGGACGCGGTCACAGATACGCAGTATTTT. Encoded protein: CASSQDAVTDTQYF.

This sequence joins TRBV2 and TRBJ2-7, with a weak D call TRBD2 (6 bases). From germline, CDR1 is SNHLY and CDR2 FYNNEI. This CDR3 is 14 amino acids long. Trimming stripped 6 bases from V and 2 bases from J, with 14 bases between. The CDR3 bases are TGTGCCAGCAGCCGGTCTAGCGAACCCTACGAGCAGTACTTC. Residues: CASSRSSEPYEQYF.

V gene TRBV5-6 combines with J gene TRBJ1-3, with D unresolved. CDR1 is SGHDT, CDR2 YYEEEE, per germline. This CDR3 is 13 amino acids long. V was trimmed by 0 bases and J by 13 bases, leaving 14 bases between them. The chain's CDR3 is CASSLGTALAIYF. The CDR3 DNA reads TGTGCCAGCAGCTTGGGTACGGCCCTGGCGATATATTTT.

V and J are TRBV5-6 and TRBJ1-2; the D is unclear. CDR3 size: 15 residues. CDR1 and CDR2 (germline): SGHDT, YYEEEE. Trimming cost V 1 base and J 7 bases, with 17 bases left between them. In DNA form, the CDR3 reads TGTGCCAGCAGCTTGATCGGGATTCCTGTATCTGGCTACACCTTC. This translates into CASSLIGIPVSGYTF.

The chain carries TRBV5-4 and TRBJ2-5; 9 bases are a match to TRBD2. The CDR3 totals 18 residues. The trim removed 5 bases at V and 2 bases at J, leaving 16 bases unmatched. Per germline, CDR1 SGHNT and CDR2 YYREEE (reference sequence). The CDR3 nucleotides are TGTGCCAGCAGAATGGGAGGGAGTAGCGGGGGTAGTCAAGAGACCCAGTACTTC. It is translated as CASRMGGSSGGSQETQYF.

On this clone itself: The same CDR3 is also encoded by other DNA sequences in this sample. This rearrangement joins TRBV9 to TRBJ1-5, with D perhaps matching TRBD1 (5 bases). CDR3 size: 14 residues. The V gene's germline CDR1 is SGDLS and CDR2 YYNGEE. V was shortened by 4 bases and J by 6 bases, with 14 bases between the two germline ends. In DNA form, the CDR3 reads TGTGCCAGCAGCCCTAGTCAGGGAGGTCAGCCCCAGCATTTT. Protein product: CASSPSQGGQPQHF.